A single sample is the source of the 8 T cell receptor beta chains below, sequenced in a study of cytomegalovirus exposure and HLA in healthy donors. PCR employed 60 Vbeta and 13 Jbeta primers. Assay used: immunoSEQ multiplex PCR; TCRdb lists only in-frame clones, some missing. This table holds 100,000 to 150,000 clones, over 75% found once. Sequencing used PBMCs. The source is a man aged 30 to 39 in good health and CMV-seronegative.

J is TRBJ2-5 and V is TRBV5-4; D remains unclear. Germline V lookup: CDR1 SGHNT, CDR2 YYREEE (reference sequence). V gave up 1 base and J gave up 3 bases, with 10 bases separating them. The CDR3 runs to 14 residues. CDR3 in amino acids: CASSLSGSEETQYF. In DNA, the CDR3 is TGTGCCAGCAGCTTGTCAGGATCTGAAGAGACCCAGTACTTC.

This clone was detected a few times. The V and J genes are TRBV21-1 and TRBJ2-7; no check of the table's D call, TRBD1, against the DNA was made. TRBV21-1 is labeled a pseudogene. This CDR3 is built from 16 residues. As DNA, the CDR3 is TGTGCCAGCAGCGTCCAGGGGAAGAATCTGGGAGACGAGCAGTACTTC. Protein: CASSVQGKNLGDEQYF.

The chain links TRBV28 to TRBJ1-2; 9 bases align to TRBD1. The CDR3 consists of 16 residues. V lost 6 bases and J lost 4; bases outside the gene matches: 12. Germline-derived CDR1 and CDR2 are MDHEN and SYDVKM. This CDR3 reads CASRHDPGQGPYGYTF. The CDR3 DNA reads TGTGCCAGCAGGCACGACCCGGGACAGGGACCCTATGGCTACACCTTC.

The rearrangement uses TRBV7-2 and TRBJ2-3; a weak D match, TRBD2 (5 bases). The CDR3 is made up of 16 amino acids. V gave up 0 bases and J gave up 2 bases, with 12 bases separating them. Germline CDR1 reads SGHTA; CDR2 reads FQGNSA. As DNA, the CDR3 is TGTGCCAGCAGCTTAGCGCGGGTAAGGGTCACAGATACGCAGTATTTT. It encodes CASSLARVRVTDTQYF. The variable domain in full, completed from reference TRBV7-2 and TRBJ2-3, reads GAGVSQSPSNKVTEKGKDVELRCDPISGHTALYWYRQSLGQGLEFLIYFQGNSAPDKSGLPSDRFSAERTGGSVSTLTIQRTQQEDSAVYLCASSLARVRVTDTQYFGPGTRLTVL.

The V and J genes are TRBV9 and TRBJ2-1; TRBD2 agrees at 10 bases. Trimming removed 0 bases from V and 8 bases from J; junction bases left unmatched: 5. The CDR3 is 15 amino acids. Germline V gives CDR1 SGDLS, CDR2 YYNGEE. The CDR3 loop reads CASSVELAGVYEQFF. The CDR3 nucleotides read TGTGCCAGCAGCGTAGAGCTAGCGGGGGTGTATGAGCAGTTCTTC.

V is TRBV6-6 and J is TRBJ1-1; D not certain. The CDR3 runs to 12 residues. Germline V gene lookup returns CDR1 MNHNY and CDR2 SVGAGI (reference sequence). Trimming took 6 bases from V and 6 from J, leaving 11 bases between them. The CDR3 reads CASSLLEAEAFF. The CDR3 bases are TGTGCCAGCAGCCTCTTGGAGGCTGAAGCTTTCTTT.

Only a few counts were recorded for this clone. The chain recombines TRBV19 with TRBJ1-5; D is undetermined. V lost 4 bases, J lost 7 bases, and 23 bases lay in between. The CDR3 runs to 17 residues. Germline V gives CDR1 LNHDA, CDR2 SQIVND (reference sequence). In DNA, the CDR3 is TGTGCCAGTAGTACAGACCGGAAGGCCGGAGTAGGCCAGCCCCAGCATTTT. Translated: CASSTDRKAGVGQPQHF.

The CDR3 region has the DNA TGTGCCAGCTGGAGACAGGGGTGGAACTATGGCTACACCTTC. Protein sequence: CASWRQGWNYGYTF. V is TRBV27 and J is TRBJ1-2; TRBD1 aligns across 8 bases. CDR1 and CDR2 (germline): MNHEY, SMNVEV (reference sequence). The CDR3 is 14 residues long. V was pared by 8 bases and J by 2 bases, with 7 bases of the junction left unmatched.